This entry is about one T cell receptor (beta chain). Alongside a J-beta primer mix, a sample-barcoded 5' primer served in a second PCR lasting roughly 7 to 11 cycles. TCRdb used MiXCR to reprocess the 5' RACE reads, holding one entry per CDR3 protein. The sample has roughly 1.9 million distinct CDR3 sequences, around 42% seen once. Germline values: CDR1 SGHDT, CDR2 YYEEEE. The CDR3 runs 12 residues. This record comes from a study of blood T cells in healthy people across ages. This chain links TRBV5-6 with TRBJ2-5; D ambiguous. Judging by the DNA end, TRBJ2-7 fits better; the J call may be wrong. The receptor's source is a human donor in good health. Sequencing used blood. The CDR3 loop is CASSLFKYEQYF. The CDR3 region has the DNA TGTGCCAGCAGCTTGTTCAAATACGAGCAGTACTTC.